What follows is one TCR beta chain and its context. Using immunoSEQ multiplex PCR, the repertoire was profiled, and TCRdb retains in-frame clones only, with some absent. The sample has around 79,000 clones, around nine tenths seen once. This sample is drawn from a study of OX40 agonist ivuxolimab in advanced cancers. Study background: Partial responses were achieved by three patients, one with hepatocellular carcinoma and two with cutaneous melanoma.

This sample comprised CD4+ or CD8+ T cells sorted from blood, obtained in a trial of the OX40 agonist ivuxolimab. The clonotype comes from an adult with an advanced solid tumor such as melanoma, head and neck, liver or kidney cancer.

CDR3 protein: CASTRTGVGGYTF. Written as DNA, the CDR3 is TGTGCCAGCACCAGGACAGGGGTTGGAGGCTACACCTTC. The V call is TRBV5-4, the J call TRBJ1-2; 9 nucleotides line up with TRBD1. Germline CDR1 SGHNT, CDR2 YYREEE (reference sequence). The CDR3 extends over 13 amino acids. The V gene end was trimmed by 6 bases and the J gene end by 8 bases; junction bases not matched to a gene: 8.